This T cell receptor beta chain was captured by sequencing in a study of OX40 agonist ivuxolimab in advanced cancers. The wider study: Recorded diagnoses for dose-escalation patients were hepatocellular carcinoma, melanoma, renal cell or head and neck cancer. From 23 to 79 years was the age range, with a mean of around 60 years, and 65% to 90% were male. Findings of the study overall: Partial responders dosed at 0.1-3.0 mg/kg displayed clonal expansion ranking among the lowest. Clonal expansion from baseline to week 6 occurred in both CD4+ and CD8+ T cells.

The CDR3 sequence is 13 residues long. Looked up from germline, CDR1 is SGDLS and CDR2 is YYNGEE. With 0 bases removed from V and 9 bases from J, the gap between germline ends came to 10 bases. In the case of this clone: The antigen remains undetermined.

The protocol was immunoSEQ multiplex PCR, while the TCRdb copy is restricted to in-frame clones and leaves out a portion. The sample has approximately 25,000 clones; 65% to 85% are singletons. The receptor comes from an adult with an advanced solid tumor such as melanoma, head and neck, liver or kidney cancer. The V gene is TRBV9, the J gene TRBJ1-5; D gene uncertain. Source: CD4+ or CD8+ T cells sorted from blood, taken in a trial of the OX40 agonist ivuxolimab. The DNA for the CDR3 is TGTGCCAGCAGCGTAGAGCCAGATCGGCCCCAGCATTTT. This sequence encodes CASSVEPDRPQHF.